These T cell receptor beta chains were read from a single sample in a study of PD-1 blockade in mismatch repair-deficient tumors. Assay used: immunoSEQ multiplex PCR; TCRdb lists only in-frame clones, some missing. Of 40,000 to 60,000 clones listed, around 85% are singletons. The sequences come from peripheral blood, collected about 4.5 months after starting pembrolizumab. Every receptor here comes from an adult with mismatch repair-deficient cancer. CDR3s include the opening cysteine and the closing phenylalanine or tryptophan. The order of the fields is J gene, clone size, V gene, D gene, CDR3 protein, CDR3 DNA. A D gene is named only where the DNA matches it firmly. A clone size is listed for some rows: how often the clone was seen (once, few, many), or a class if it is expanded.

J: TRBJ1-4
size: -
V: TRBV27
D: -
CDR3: CATGTWGRPGKLFF
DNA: TGTGCCACAGGCACTTGGGGGAGACCGGGAAAACTGTTTTTT

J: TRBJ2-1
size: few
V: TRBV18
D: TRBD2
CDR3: CASSPPGLAVNEQFF
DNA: TGTGCCAGCTCACCGCCGGGACTAGCGGTCAATGAGCAGTTCTTC

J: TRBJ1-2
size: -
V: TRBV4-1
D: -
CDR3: CASSQGGLANYGYTF
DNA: TGCGCCAGCAGCCAAGGTGGCCTCGCAAACTATGGCTACACCTTC

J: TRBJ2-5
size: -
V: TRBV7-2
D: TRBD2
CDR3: CASSQGTSGGAETQYF
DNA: TGTGCCAGCAGCCAAGGGACTAGCGGGGGCGCGGAGACCCAGTACTTC

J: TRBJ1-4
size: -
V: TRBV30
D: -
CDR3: CAWSVFSGNGEKLFF
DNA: TGTGCCTGGAGTGTATTTTCAGGGAATGGTGAAAAACTGTTTTTT

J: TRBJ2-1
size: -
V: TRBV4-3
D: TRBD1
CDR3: CASSGRQGRYNEQFF
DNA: TGCGCCAGCAGCGGACGACAGGGAAGGTACAATGAGCAGTTCTTC

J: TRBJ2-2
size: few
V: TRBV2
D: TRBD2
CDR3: CASSPSGRQSGELFF
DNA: TGTGCCAGCAGCCCTAGCGGGAGGCAATCCGGGGAGCTGTTTTTT

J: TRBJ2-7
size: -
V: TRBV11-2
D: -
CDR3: CASSLYSSTYEQYF
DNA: TGTGCCAGCAGCCTCTATTCCAGCACCTACGAGCAGTACTTC

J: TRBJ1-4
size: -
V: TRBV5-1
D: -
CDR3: CASSIQGNSNEKLFF
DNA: TGCGCCAGCAGCATCCAGGGGAATTCTAATGAAAAACTGTTTTTT

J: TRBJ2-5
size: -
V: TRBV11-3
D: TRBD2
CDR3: CASSLGTREDETQYF
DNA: TGTGCCAGCAGCTTAGGGACTCGGGAGGACGAGACCCAGTACTTC

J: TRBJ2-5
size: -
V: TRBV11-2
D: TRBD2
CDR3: CASSLEGRAQETQYF
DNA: TGTGCCAGCAGCTTAGAAGGGAGGGCCCAAGAGACCCAGTACTTC

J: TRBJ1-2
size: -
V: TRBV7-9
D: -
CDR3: CASSLAQGAGGYTF
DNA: TGTGCCAGCAGCTTAGCCCAAGGGGCTGGTGGCTACACCTTC

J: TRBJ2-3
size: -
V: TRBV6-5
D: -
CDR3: CASSYVRYSQDTQYF
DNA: TGTGCCAGCAGTTACGTACGATATTCCCAAGATACGCAGTATTTT

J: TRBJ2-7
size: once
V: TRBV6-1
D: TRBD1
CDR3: CASSPGTGVYEQYF
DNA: TGTGCCAGCAGTCCCGGGACAGGGGTCTACGAGCAGTACTTC

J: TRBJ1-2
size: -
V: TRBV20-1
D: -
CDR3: CSAAKNYGYTF
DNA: TGCAGTGCGGCCAAGAACTATGGCTACACCTTC

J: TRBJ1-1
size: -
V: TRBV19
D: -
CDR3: CASSIDRGSSEAFF
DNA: TGTGCCAGTAGTATAGATCGGGGCAGCTCTGAAGCTTTCTTT

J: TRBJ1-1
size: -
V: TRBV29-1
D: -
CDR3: CSVDRGTEAFF
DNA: TGCAGCGTTGACAGGGGCACTGAAGCTTTCTTT

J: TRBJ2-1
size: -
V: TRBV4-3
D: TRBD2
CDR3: CASSQEFWTSTFEQFF
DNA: TGCGCCAGCAGCCAAGAGTTCTGGACTAGTACCTTTGAGCAGTTCTTC

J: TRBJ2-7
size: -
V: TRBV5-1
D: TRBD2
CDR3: CASRPSGGVYEQYF
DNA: TGCGCCAGCAGGCCAAGCGGGGGGGTCTACGAGCAGTACTTC

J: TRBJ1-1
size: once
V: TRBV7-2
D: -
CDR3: CASTLESGPEAFF
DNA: TGTGCCAGCACCCTTGAGTCGGGCCCTGAAGCTTTCTTT

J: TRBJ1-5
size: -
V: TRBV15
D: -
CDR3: CATSLDSNQPQHF
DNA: TGTGCCACCAGCCTTGACAGCAATCAGCCCCAGCATTTT

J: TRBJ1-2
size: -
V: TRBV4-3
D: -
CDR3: CASSQEPIVNYGYTF
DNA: TGCGCCAGCAGCCAAGAGCCCATAGTTAACTATGGCTACACCTTC

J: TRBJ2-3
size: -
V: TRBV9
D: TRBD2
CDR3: CASSVDSGQADTQYF
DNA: TGTGCCAGCAGCGTAGATAGCGGGCAGGCGGATACGCAGTATTTT

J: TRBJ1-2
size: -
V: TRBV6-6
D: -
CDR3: CASSYPDARVTYGYTF
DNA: TGTGCCAGCAGTTACCCGGACGCCCGTGTGACCTATGGCTACACCTTC

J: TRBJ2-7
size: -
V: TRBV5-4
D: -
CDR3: CASSFFSGGYEQYF
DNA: TGTGCCAGCAGCTTCTTTAGCGGAGGGTACGAGCAGTACTTC

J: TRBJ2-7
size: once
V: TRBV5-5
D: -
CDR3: CASSLSSQHEQYF
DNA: TGTGCCAGCAGCTTGAGCAGTCAGCACGAGCAGTACTTC